This TCR beta chain was sequenced for a study of T cells after yellow fever vaccination. Study-wide results and limits: Reappearance after the booster was observed for most primary-vaccination clones (around 95% CD4, approximately 90% CD8).

Germline V gene sequence: CDR1 ENHRY, CDR2 SYGVKD. CDR3 length equals 14 residues. Comment on this clonotype: Its antigen remains unidentified. A read error may produce the germline difference seen at one junction end.

From the 5' RACE reads, TCRdb called clonotypes with MiXCR, one entry per CDR3 protein. The sample has under 600,000 distinct CDR3 sequences, less than 15% seen once. The chain combines TRBV10-3 with TRBJ2-1; 10 nucleotides agree with TRBD2. The sample consisted of PBMCs, taken on the day of the yellow fever booster vaccination. The TCR sequence derives from a man in his thirties or forties who received the YFV17D yellow fever vaccine. In nucleotides, the CDR3 is TGTGCCATCAGTAATGGACTAGCGGTAGGCCCCCTGGCCTTC. Protein product: CAISNGLAVGPLAF.